These T cell receptor beta chains were read from a single sample in a study of shared T cell receptors in the human thymus. Measured with immunoSEQ multiplex PCR; TCRdb has only the in-frame clones, and not every one. The sample lists under 450,000 clones; approximately 95% were seen once. Sample: thymocytes. Receptors were obtained from a human donor. The CDR3 runs from the conserved cysteine through the conserved F or W. A D gene is named only where the DNA matches it firmly. Clone size is stated in some rows and not others, as once, few, many or a class when expanded.

- | TRBJ1-2 | - | TRBV29-1 | CSVERLPGGFLGGYTF | TGCAGCGTTGAGAGACTCCCGGGGGGCTTTTTGGGAGGCTACACCTTC
- | TRBJ1-5 | - | TRBV7-2 | CASSLSRPWQGYSNQPQHF | TGTGCCAGCAGCTTGAGTCGGCCGTGGCAGGGGTATAGCAATCAGCCCCAGCATTTT
- | TRBJ1-1 | - | TRBV5-8 | CASSLRQGQSNTEAFF | TGTGCCAGCAGCTTGAGGCAAGGACAGTCGAACACTGAAGCTTTCTTT
- | TRBJ2-7 | - | TRBV29-1 | CSVECGQNPYEQYF | TGCAGCGTTGAGTGTGGGCAGAACCCCTACGAGCAGTACTTC
TRBD2 | TRBJ2-5 | - | TRBV11-1 | CASSWGLAGGPETQYF | TGTGCCAGCAGCTGGGGACTAGCGGGAGGGCCTGAGACCCAGTACTTC
TRBD1 | TRBJ1-2 | - | TRBV16 | CASSQSTGVNGYTF | TGTGCCAGCAGCCAATCGACAGGGGTGAATGGCTACACCTTC
TRBD2 | TRBJ2-3 | - | TRBV5-1 | CASSLARLADSTDTQYF | TGCGCCAGCAGCTTGGCCCGACTAGCGGATAGCACAGATACGCAGTATTTT
- | TRBJ2-3 | - | TRBV5-1 | CASSKANRDGEVCTQYF | TGCGCCAGCAGCAAAGCGAACAGGGATGGGGAAGTGTGTACGCAGTATTTT
- | TRBJ1-2 | - | TRBV27 | CASSQRHGVGRGYTF | TGTGCCAGCAGTCAACGACATGGAGTGGGCAGGGGCTACACCTTC
TRBD2 | TRBJ2-7 | - | TRBV14 | CASSQDSGGSGYEQYF | TGTGCCAGCAGCCAAGATTCCGGCGGGAGCGGTTACGAGCAGTACTTC
- | TRBJ1-5 | few | TRBV27 | CASSPTMVWWNQPQHF | TGTGCCAGCAGCCCAACAATGGTATGGTGGAATCAGCCCCAGCATTTT
TRBD2 | TRBJ2-7 | - | TRBV28 | CASSQKTSGIVGFYEQYF | TGTGCCAGCAGCCAAAAGACTAGCGGGATAGTCGGCTTCTACGAGCAGTACTTC
TRBD2 | TRBJ2-5 | - | TRBV6-1 | CASSEARTSGETQYF | TGTGCCAGCAGTGAAGCGCGGACTAGCGGAGAGACCCAGTACTTC
TRBD1 | TRBJ1-2 | - | TRBV25-1 | CASSEQGAGGYTF | TGTGCCAGCAGCGAACAGGGGGCGGGGGGCTACACCTTC
- | TRBJ1-1 | - | TRBV5-1 | CASSLRGQNTEAFF | TGCGCCAGCAGCTTGAGGGGACAAAACACTGAAGCTTTCTTT
- | TRBJ2-1 | few | TRBV25-1 | CASSDRVEQFF | TGTGCCAGCAGTGATCGGGTTGAGCAGTTCTTC
TRBD1 | TRBJ2-2 | - | TRBV11-1 | CASSLWPRGQDNTGELFF | TGTGCCAGCAGCTTATGGCCCCGGGGACAGGACAACACCGGGGAGCTGTTTTTT
TRBD2 | TRBJ2-1 | - | TRBV30 | CAWSVQIAGALGEQFF | TGTGCCTGGAGTGTACAAATAGCGGGGGCGCTGGGGGAGCAGTTCTTC
- | TRBJ2-5 | - | TRBV7-3 | CASSLTYGNGRFQETQYF | TGTGCCAGCAGCTTAACGTACGGGAACGGGCGCTTCCAAGAGACCCAGTACTTC
TRBD2 | TRBJ2-7 | - | TRBV27 | CASAGLAGVYEQYF | TGTGCCAGCGCAGGACTAGCGGGAGTTTACGAGCAGTACTTC
- | TRBJ2-6 | - | TRBV7-2 | CASSLSWIIRGSGANVLTF | TGTGCCAGCAGCTTAAGCTGGATAATTAGGGGATCTGGGGCCAACGTCCTGACTTTC
- | TRBJ2-5 | - | TRBV11-3 | CASSFGGQVSQETQYF | TGTGCCAGCAGCTTTGGGGGGCAGGTGTCCCAAGAGACCCAGTACTTC
TRBD1 | TRBJ2-3 | - | TRBV6-1 | CASRRTGIDTQYF | TGTGCCAGCAGGAGGACAGGGATAGATACGCAGTATTTT
TRBD1 | TRBJ1-2 | - | TRBV6-5 | CASSSGTGGAYGYTF | TGTGCCAGCAGTTCCGGGACAGGGGGCGCCTATGGCTACACCTTC
TRBD2 | TRBJ2-7 | - | TRBV28 | CASSLGPTSGSHEQYF | TGTGCCAGCAGTTTAGGACCGACTAGCGGGAGCCACGAGCAGTACTTC
- | TRBJ1-5 | - | TRBV5-6 | CASSHTGSSNQPQHF | TGTGCCAGCAGTCATACAGGGTCTAGCAATCAGCCCCAGCATTTT
TRBD1 | TRBJ1-2 | - | TRBV9 | CASSLQGVYGYTF | TGTGCCAGCAGCTTACAGGGGGTCTATGGCTACACCTTC
TRBD2 | TRBJ2-7 | - | TRBV15 | CATSRELASGREYEQYF | TGTGCCACCAGCAGAGAGTTGGCTAGCGGGAGAGAGTACGAGCAGTACTTC
- | TRBJ2-7 | - | TRBV18 | CASSQGSLPPYEQYF | TGTGCCAGCTCACAGGGCAGCTTGCCGCCCTACGAGCAGTACTTC
TRBD2 | TRBJ2-7 | - | TRBV27 | CASSLGLAGGAYEQYF | TGTGCCAGCAGTCTAGGACTAGCGGGAGGCGCCTACGAGCAGTACTTC
TRBD1 | TRBJ2-7 | - | TRBV5-1 | CATPRTGLPHSKDEQYF | TGCGCCACCCCGAGGACAGGGCTTCCCCACTCCAAAGACGAGCAGTACTTC
- | TRBJ1-1 | - | TRBV27 | CEGRASEAFF | TGTGAGGGACGGGCGTCTGAAGCTTTCTTT
TRBD2 | TRBJ2-5 | - | TRBV4-3 | CASSQDEASGRQETQYF | TGCGCCAGCAGCCAAGATGAGGCTAGCGGGAGGCAAGAGACCCAGTACTTC
- | TRBJ1-1 | - | TRBV27 | CASSSKTGLRTEAFF | TGTGCCAGCAGTTCTAAAACAGGGTTGAGGACTGAAGCTTTCTTT
- | TRBJ2-4 | - | TRBV28 | CASRRGDSLQRGIQYF | TGTGCCAGCCGACGGGGGGACAGTCTCCAAAGGGGGATTCAGTACTTC
- | TRBJ2-7 | - | TRBV5-4 | CASSLDPSSYEQYF | TGTGCCAGCAGCTTGGACCCGAGCTCCTACGAGCAGTACTTC
TRBD1 | TRBJ1-1 | once | TRBV7-8 | CASSRRTGGAGTEAFF | TGTGCCAGCAGCCGAAGGACAGGGGGCGCGGGCACTGAAGCTTTCTTT
TRBD1 | TRBJ1-1 | - | TRBV6-5 | CASSYYGTGLTEAFF | TGTGCCAGCAGTTACTATGGGACAGGGTTGACTGAAGCTTTCTTT
TRBD2 | TRBJ2-7 | - | TRBV7-8 | CASSSSAGVSYEQYF | TGTGCCAGCAGCTCTTCAGCGGGAGTCTCCTACGAGCAGTACTTC
TRBD1 | TRBJ2-7 | - | TRBV5-6 | CASSLVQGRTDYPYEQYF | TGTGCCAGCAGCTTGGTACAGGGGCGGACAGACTACCCCTACGAGCAGTACTTC
- | TRBJ2-1 | - | TRBV14 | CASSPSTLAVSLNEQFF | TGTGCCAGCAGCCCTTCCACATTAGCCGTAAGTCTCAATGAGCAGTTCTTC
TRBD1 | TRBJ2-2 | - | TRBV28 | CASSLQDRGSFPWPTGELFF | TGTGCCAGCAGTCTCCAGGACAGGGGCTCCTTTCCTTGGCCCACCGGGGAGCTGTTTTTT
- | TRBJ2-7 | - | TRBV15 | CATSAGQGIPYEQYF | TGTGCCACCAGCGCGGGTCAGGGGATCCCCTACGAGCAGTACTTC
- | TRBJ2-5 | - | TRBV18 | CASSPQVAFEETQYF | TGTGCCAGCTCACCCCAGGTGGCGTTTGAGGAGACCCAGTACTTC
- | TRBJ1-1 | - | TRBV11-2 | CASSSRGGTARLNTEAFF | TGTGCCAGCAGCTCGAGAGGGGGAACCGCTAGACTGAACACTGAAGCTTTCTTT
- | TRBJ2-1 | - | TRBV4-3 | CASSQGEPRISGSSYNEQFF | TGCGCCAGCAGCCAAGGGGAACCAAGAATTAGCGGTAGCTCCTACAATGAGCAGTTCTTC